The rows below give T cell receptor beta chains drawn from one sample of a study of T-cell memory formation after mild COVID-19. TCRdb ran MiXCR on the 5' RACE reads and lists one entry per CDR3 protein. In the table there are 200,000 to 250,000 distinct CDR3 sequences, over 9.5% of which are singletons. The specimen was PBMCs or a T cell subset sorted from them (not recorded which). These receptors were obtained from a man younger than 35 who had mild COVID-19 (a few samples of this study predate the infection). Cell type and time point are not known. CDR3s include the opening cysteine and the closing phenylalanine or tryptophan. The D gene is left open where the match is weak. Clone size is not always given. Where it is, it says once, few, many or a class for expanded clones.

j_call	v_call	cdr3_length	clone_size	d_call	cdr3_nt	cdr3_aa
TRBJ2-5	TRBV20-1	13	-	TRBD2	TGCAGTCCCCGGCGGGGGGAAAGAGAGACCCAGTACTTC	CSPRRGERETQYF
TRBJ1-2	TRBV6-5	13	few	-	TGTGCCAGCAGTTACACCGGTTTTTATGGCTACACCTTC	CASSYTGFYGYTF
TRBJ2-1	TRBV12-3/TRBV12-4	10	many	-	TGTGCCAGCAGTGGGACTGGGCAGTTCTTC	CASSGTGQFF
TRBJ1-5	TRBV20-1	16	-	TRBD1	TGCAGTGCTAGGAAACCGGGACAGGGGCCCTTGGGGCCCCAGCATTTT	CSARKPGQGPLGPQHF
TRBJ2-1	TRBV5-6	15	few	TRBD1	TGTGCCAGCAGCTCCCGGGACAGGGGATTCAATGAGCAGTTCTTC	CASSSRDRGFNEQFF
TRBJ2-2	TRBV20-1	14	few	-	TGCAGTGCTTTAACAGGGATGAGGGACGGGGAGCTGTTTTTT	CSALTGMRDGELFF
TRBJ1-1	TRBV20-1	11	-	TRBD1	TGCAGTGCCTCGACAGGGTACCAAGCTTTCTTT	CSASTGYQAFF
TRBJ2-2	TRBV4-3	15	-	TRBD2	TGCGCCAGCAGCCAAGAACCGGGGGGGCACGGGGAGCTGTTTTTT	CASSQEPGGHGELFF
TRBJ2-5	TRBV7-2	13	-	-	TGTGCCAGCAGCCCGAACAGGGTAGAGACCCAGTACTTC	CASSPNRVETQYF
TRBJ2-1	TRBV7-2	14	-	-	TGTGCCAGCAGCTTCTCAGGCAAGGTTGATGAGCAGTTCTTC	CASSFSGKVDEQFF
TRBJ2-7	TRBV5-4	15	many	TRBD2	TGTGCCAGCAGCCAACATAGCGGGGGGATCTACGAGCAGTACTTC	CASSQHSGGIYEQYF